The 22 T cell receptor beta chains below were found in one sample sequenced in a study of T cells in Graves' hyperthyroidism and ophthalmopathy. It was RNA transcripts that yielded the amplified TCR beta CDR3 regions. The primer set for the first-round RT-PCR of the TCR CDR3 was HTBI. In TCRdb, the multiplex PCR reads were re-called with MiXCR into one record per CDR3 protein. Among 300,000 to 400,000 distinct CDR3 sequences listed, 21% were seen once. Sequencing was done on a sample of blood. These receptors were collected from a woman between 45 and 65 years old with Graves' hyperthyroidism.

In its sample, this clonotype was seen many times. This rearrangement joins TRBV30 to TRBJ2-5; D is perhaps TRBD2 (6 bases). V gave up 1 base and J gave up 5 bases, with 26 bases separating them. CDR3 length equals 18 residues. Germline lookup yields CDR1 GTSNPN and CDR2 SVGIG (reference sequence). The CDR3 sequence is CAWSGPPSPRLGGETQYF. CDR3 coding DNA: TGTGCCTGGAGTGGCCCCCCTAGCCCGAGACTCGGAGGGGAGACCCAGTACTTC.

Many counts were recorded for this clonotype. This rearrangement joins TRBV30 to TRBJ2-5; no firm D call. This CDR3 is 12 amino acids long. V was clipped by 3 bases and J by 7 bases, with 12 bases between them. Germline loops: CDR1 GTSNPN, CDR2 SVGIG (reference sequence). The CDR3 here is CAWRTALGTQYF. CDR3 in DNA: TGTGCCTGGAGGACGGCCTTGGGGACCCAGTACTTC.

The sample holds many counts of this clonotype. This chain joins TRBV5-1 and TRBJ2-3; 10 bases map to TRBD2. Germline CDR1 reads SGHRS; CDR2 reads YFSETQ. The V and J ends lost 4 bases and 6 bases, in that order; junction bases with no gene match: 11. This CDR3 has 16 amino acids. This chain's CDR3 is CASSLSGGTQADTQYF. In nucleotides, the CDR3 is TGCGCCAGCAGCCTTAGCGGGGGGACCCAAGCGGATACGCAGTATTTT.

This clonotype was observed a few times. The chain uses TRBV5-5 and TRBJ2-5, with a tentative D call TRBD1 (6 bases). The length of the CDR3 is 13 residues. Germline lookup yields CDR1 SGHKS and CDR2 YYEKEE (reference sequence). With 4 bases removed from V and 4 bases from J, the gap between germline ends came to 11 bases. CDR3 bases: TGTGCCAGCAGCCCGACAGGCTTAGAGACCCAGTACTTC. It encodes CASSPTGLETQYF. Complete variable domain (other parts from reference TRBV5-5 and TRBJ2-5): DAGVTQSPTHLIKTRGQQVTLRCSPISGHKSVSWYQQVLGQGPQFIFQYYEKEERGRGNFPDRFSARQFPNYSSELNVNALLLGDSALYLCASSPTGLETQYFGPGTRLLVL.

This clonotype came up many times. J is TRBJ2-7 and V is TRBV20-1; D gene unclear. Germline V CDR1 and CDR2: DFQATT, SNEGSKA (reference sequence). The CDR3 runs 10 residues. V lost 6 bases and J lost 3, with 6 bases in between. The DNA of the CDR3 is TGCAGTGCCCAGGACTACGAGCAGTACTTC. Amino acids: CSAQDYEQYF.

A few counts support this clonotype. One end of the junction is discordant with germline, which a read error may explain. V gene TRBV7-7 combines with J gene TRBJ2-5, with D possibly called TRBD1 or TRBD2 (5 bases each). The germline CDR1 and CDR2 sequences are SSHAT and FNYEAQ (reference sequence). This CDR3 has 12 amino acids. CDR3 sequence reads: CASSRDRSTQYF. Here the CDR3 DNA reads TGTGCTAGCAGTCGGGACCGGAGTACCCAGTACTTC.

At least ten counts were recorded for this clonotype. The chain recombines TRBV28 with TRBJ1-2, with 7 bases fitting TRBD1. After removal of 6 bases from V and 2 bases from J, the junction contained 3 bases not matched to a gene. The CDR3 is 13 residues long. From germline, CDR1 is MDHEN and CDR2 SYDVKM. The CDR3 DNA is TGTGCCAGCAGACAGGGGTTCAACTATGGCTACACCTTC. This encodes CASRQGFNYGYTF.

This clonotype was counted a few times. This rearrangement joins TRBV19 to TRBJ1-2; D not resolved. Germline V gene data show CDR1 as LNHDA and CDR2 as SQIVND (reference sequence). Trimming took off 5 bases at V and 4 bases at J, with 11 bases between the two ends. CDR3 length: 13 amino acids. CDR3 residues: CASSLAALYGYTF. The CDR3 DNA is TGTGCCAGTAGTCTAGCAGCCCTCTATGGCTACACCTTC.

This clonotype was detected many times. The rearrangement uses TRBV28 and TRBJ2-7, with a weak D call TRBD1 (6 bases). This CDR3 is built from 15 residues. Germline loops: CDR1 MDHEN, CDR2 SYDVKM. Trimming cost V 5 bases and J 2 bases, with 16 bases left between them. CDR3 protein: CASSGTSGVPYEQYF. CDR3 nucleotide sequence: TGTGCCAGCAGTGGGACATCAGGGGTACCCTACGAGCAGTACTTC.

This clonotype was counted at least ten times. This sequence joins TRBV11-2 and TRBJ2-7; 9 bases map to TRBD1. J lost 3 bases, V lost 1 base, and 7 bases had no gene match. The length of the CDR3 is 16 residues. The germline V gene encodes CDR1 SGHAT and CDR2 FQNNGV. The CDR3 DNA follows: TGTGCCAGCAGCTTAGCATGGGACAGGGAGGTCTACGAGCAGTACTTC. Its translation is CASSLAWDREVYEQYF.

This clonotype turned up a few times. A read error may produce the germline difference seen at one junction end. V is TRBV12-3 or TRBV12-4 and J is TRBJ1-1; D remains unclear. This CDR3 has 13 residues. DNA for the CDR3: TGTGCCAGTATTTTAGAACTGAACACTGTAGCTTTCTTT. Its translation is CASILELNTVAFF.

The chain joins TRBV27 to TRBJ1-1, with no clear D. Germline V CDR1 and CDR2: MNHEY, SMNVEV (reference sequence). Trimming stripped 10 bases from V and 0 bases from J, with 15 bases between. The CDR3 sequence is 14 residues long. Here the CDR3 reads CANRSLEMNTEAFF. DNA for the CDR3: TGTGCCAACAGAAGTTTAGAAATGAACACTGAAGCTTTCTTT.

This clonotype was found many times. This sequence joins TRBV20-1 and TRBJ2-1; TRBD1 matches 10 bases. Germline CDR1 is DFQATT and CDR2 is SNEGSKA (reference sequence). The V gene end was trimmed by 5 bases and the J gene end by 7 bases; junction bases not matched to a gene: 5. The CDR3 length is 13 residues. CDR3 sequence (DNA): TGCAGTGCTCCGGGACAGGGGACGAATGAGCAGTTCTTC. It specifies CSAPGQGTNEQFF.

In its sample, this clonotype was seen a few times. The gene calls are TRBV6-1 and TRBJ2-5; 8 bases agree with TRBD2. Germline V gives CDR1 MNHNS, CDR2 SASEGT. CDR3 size: 12 residues. V was clipped by 10 bases and J by 1 base; unmatched bases: 2. The CDR3 protein is CATTSVQETQYF. The CDR3 coding sequence is TGTGCCACGACTAGCGTCCAAGAGACCCAGTACTTC.

The chain links TRBV4-1 to TRBJ2-7; no reliable D call. Germline CDR1 reads MGHRA; CDR2 reads YSYEKL. V lost 1 base to trimming and J lost 0 bases, with 10 bases between them. This CDR3 spans 15 amino acids. The CDR3 sequence: CASSQVHEDSYEQYF. For the CDR3, the DNA is TGCGCCAGCAGCCAAGTTCACGAGGACTCCTACGAGCAGTACTTC.

J is TRBJ2-1 and V is TRBV19; no definite D call. V was pared by 8 bases and J by 0 bases, with 8 bases between. This CDR3 contains 13 residues. The germline V gene has CDR1 LNHDA and CDR2 SQIVND (reference sequence). The CDR3 sequence: CASGITSYNEQFF. The CDR3 DNA sequence: TGTGCCAGTGGGATTACCTCCTACAATGAGCAGTTCTTC.

This clonotype was picked up many times. The chain is built from TRBV7-3 and TRBJ2-1; 11 bases are a match to TRBD2. Losses at the gene ends were 5 bases for V and 4 bases for J; bases not matched to a gene: 10. The CDR3 is made up of 17 amino acids. Germline CDR1 SGHTA, CDR2 FQGTGA. In DNA, the CDR3 is TGTGCCAGCAGCCCCTTAGCGGGAGGGCCGATATACAATGAGCAGTTCTTC. Its translation is CASSPLAGGPIYNEQFF. The full variable domain, rest sourced from reference TRBV7-3 and TRBJ2-1, is GAGVSQTPSNKVTEKGKYVELRCDPISGHTALYWYRQSLGQGPEFLIYFQGTGAADDSGLPNDRFFAVRPEGSVSTLKIQRTERGDSAVYLCASSPLAGGPIYNEQFFGPGTRLTVL.

There are many counts of this clonotype. The rearrangement links TRBV2 to TRBJ1-5; no clear D. The V gene lost 10 bases and the J gene lost 3 bases, with 13 bases spanning the gap. From germline, CDR1 is SNHLY and CDR2 FYNNEI. This CDR3 spans 13 amino acids. The CDR3 DNA reads TGTGCCATCGCAAAGCGGGACAATCAGCCCCAGCATTTT. This sequence encodes CAIAKRDNQPQHF. Full variable domain (remainder filled in from reference TRBV2 and TRBJ1-5): EPEVTQTPSHQVTQMGQEVILRCVPISNHLYFYWYRQILGQKVEFLVSFYNNEISEKSEIFDDQFSVERPDGSNFTLKIRSTKLEDSAMYFCAIAKRDNQPQHFGDGTRLSIL.

This clonotype was seen a few times. The chain uses TRBV4-1 and TRBJ1-1; D is unresolved. Trimming stripped 5 bases from V and 8 bases from J, with 15 bases between. The CDR3 contains 13 residues. Germline CDR1 is MGHRA and CDR2 is YSYEKL. The DNA for the CDR3 is TGCGCCAGCAGCGGGTCCCCCGGTCTGGAAGCTTTCTTT. It translates to CASSGSPGLEAFF.

This clonotype showed up just a few times. V usage is TRBV9 and J usage is TRBJ1-2; weak D call: TRBD1 (5 bases). Germline lookup yields CDR1 SGDLS and CDR2 YYNGEE. The CDR3 runs to 14 residues. Trimming cost V 4 bases and J 1 base, with 11 bases left between them. CDR3 in amino acids: CASSQGGSNYGYTF. The CDR3 nucleotides are TGTGCCAGCAGCCAGGGCGGCAGTAACTATGGCTACACCTTC.

The chain is built from TRBV7-2 and TRBJ2-4; the match to TRBD1 covers 8 bases. The CDR3 length is 17 residues. CDR1 and CDR2 (germline): SGHTA, FQGNSA. V shed 1 base, J shed 1 base, and the junction held 6 bases outside the gene matches. DNA of the CDR3: TGTGCCAGCAGCTTAGGGGACAGGACATTTGCCAAAAACATTCAGTACTTC. Amino acid sequence: CASSLGDRTFAKNIQYF.

This clonotype was counted at least ten times. The chain is built from TRBV6-1 and TRBJ1-2; the match to TRBD1 covers 9 bases. V was pared by 6 bases and J by 2 bases, with 10 bases of the junction left unmatched. The CDR3 consists of 16 residues. From germline, CDR1 is MNHNS and CDR2 SASEGT. This chain's CDR3 is CASRSGQGTSNYGYTF. CDR3 DNA sequence: TGTGCCAGCAGATCTGGACAGGGGACCTCAAACTATGGCTACACCTTC.